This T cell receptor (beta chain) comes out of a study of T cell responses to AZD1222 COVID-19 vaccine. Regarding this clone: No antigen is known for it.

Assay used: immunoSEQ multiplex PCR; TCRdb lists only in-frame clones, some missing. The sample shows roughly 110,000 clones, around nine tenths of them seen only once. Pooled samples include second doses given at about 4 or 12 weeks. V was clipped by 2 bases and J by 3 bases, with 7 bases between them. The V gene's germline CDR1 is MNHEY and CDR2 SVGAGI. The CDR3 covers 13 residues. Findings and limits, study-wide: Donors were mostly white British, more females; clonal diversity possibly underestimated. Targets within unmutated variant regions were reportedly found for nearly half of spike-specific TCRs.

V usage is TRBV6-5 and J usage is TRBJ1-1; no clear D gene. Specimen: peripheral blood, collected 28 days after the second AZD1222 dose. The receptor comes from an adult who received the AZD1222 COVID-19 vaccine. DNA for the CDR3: TGTGCCAGCAGTTACGAGGTGGACACTGAAGCTTTCTTT. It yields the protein CASSYEVDTEAFF.